One and the same sample provided the 13 T cell receptor beta chains below, sequenced in a study of blood T cells in healthy people across ages. Through a sample-barcoded 5' primer and a J-beta primer mix, a second PCR was run for roughly 7 to 12 cycles. MiXCR, applied by TCRdb to the 5' RACE reads, yields one record per CDR3 protein. The table shows about 1 million distinct CDR3 sequences, with 45% occurring only once. Sequenced input: blood. The receptors originated from a woman between 55 and 75 years old in good health.

The chain links TRBV24-1 to TRBJ1-1, with D maybe TRBD1 (5 bases). Trimming pared 5 bases from V and 3 bases from J, leaving 15 bases between. Germline-derived CDR1 and CDR2 are KGHDR and SFDVKD. The length of the CDR3 is 15 residues. The CDR3 loop is CATSGRRGADTEAFF. CDR3 sequence (DNA): TGTGCCACCAGTGGTCGGAGGGGAGCGGACACTGAAGCTTTCTTT.

The CDR3 DNA follows: TGTGCCAGCAGTGAGTTTCCTGCCAGGGACTATGGCTACACCTTC. It specifies CASSEFPARDYGYTF. This sequence joins TRBV2 and TRBJ1-2; perhaps TRBD1 as D (5 bases). CDR1 SNHLY and CDR2 FYNNEI come from the germline V gene. Trimming cost V 3 bases and J 3 bases, with 14 bases left between them. This CDR3 comprises 15 residues.

A few counts support this clonotype. The rearrangement joins TRBV28 to TRBJ2-6; D is perhaps TRBD2 (5 bases). V gave up 5 bases and J gave up 0 bases, with 11 bases separating them. Looked up from germline, CDR1 is MDHEN and CDR2 is SYDVKM. The CDR3 runs 16 residues. The CDR3 here is CASSGLTPSGANVLTF. For the CDR3, the DNA is TGTGCCAGCAGTGGACTTACGCCCTCTGGGGCCAACGTCCTGACTTTC. The whole variable domain, filled in from reference TRBV28 and TRBJ2-6, reads DVKVTQSSRYLVKRTGEKVFLECVQDMDHENMFWYRQDPGLGLRLIYFSYDVKMKEKGDIPEGYSVSREKKERFSLILESASTNQTSMYLCASSGLTPSGANVLTFGAGSRLTVL.

About this clonotype: Compared with germline, one end of the junction differs, possibly owing to a read error. The chain has TRBV25-1 and TRBJ2-3; 11 nucleotides line up with TRBD2. The CDR3 runs to 19 residues. Germline V gene lookup returns CDR1 MGHDK and CDR2 SYGVNS. This chain's CDR3 is CASSVRRASGRPSTDTQNF. The CDR3 region has the DNA TGTGCCAGCAGCGTCCGTAGGGCTAGCGGGAGGCCTAGCACAGATACGCAGAATTTT.

A few counts support this clonotype. V gene TRBV27 combines with J gene TRBJ2-5; 8 positions agree with TRBD2. Looked up from germline, CDR1 is MNHEY and CDR2 is SMNVEV (reference sequence). This CDR3 has 16 amino acids. V was pared by 3 bases and J by 2 bases, with 8 bases of the junction left unmatched. CDR3 residues: CASSFSLAGRQETQYF. For the CDR3, the DNA is TGTGCCAGCAGTTTTTCATTAGCGGGAAGGCAAGAGACCCAGTACTTC.

This chain uses TRBV6-5 with TRBJ2-7; 8 bases are shared with TRBD2. The J call may be incorrect, as the DNA end agrees better with TRBJ2-1. The CDR3 has 16 amino acids. Germline loops: CDR1 MNHEY, CDR2 SVGAGI. DNA for the CDR3: TGTGCCAGCAGACCCCTTCGACTAGCGAGGTTGGATGAGCAGTTCTTC. Encoded protein: CASRPLRLARLDEQFF.

The gene calls are TRBV29-1 and TRBJ2-7, with 8 nucleotides matching TRBD1. This CDR3 region has 12 residues. V dropped 7 bases and J dropped 3; count of bases not matched to a gene: 5. CDR1 and CDR2 from the germline V gene are SQVTM and ANQGSEA. The CDR3 region has the DNA TGCAGCGGCGTGACAGGGGACTACGAGCAGTACTTC. Protein: CSGVTGDYEQYF.

This clonotype has a handful of counts. The rearrangement uses TRBV27 and TRBJ2-1; 7 positions agree with TRBD2. The CDR3 totals 14 residues. CDR1 and CDR2 (germline): MNHEY, SMNVEV (reference sequence). After removal of 7 bases from V and 8 bases from J, the junction contained 11 bases not matched to a gene. The CDR3 here is CASIGKPSGDEQFF. Here the CDR3 DNA reads TGTGCCAGCATAGGCAAACCTAGCGGCGATGAGCAGTTCTTC.

This chain links TRBV4-1 with TRBJ1-2, with 7 bases matching TRBD1. The CDR3 runs 13 residues. V trimming: 3 bases; J trimming: 5 bases; junction bases outside the gene matches: 3. Germline loops: CDR1 MGHRA, CDR2 YSYEKL. CDR3 nucleotides: TGCGCCAGCAGCCACGAGACAGGGTATGGCTACACCTTC. Translating it yields CASSHETGYGYTF.

The rearrangement joins TRBV6-2 or TRBV6-3 to TRBJ2-7, with D perhaps matching TRBD2 (6 bases). Trimming cost V 8 bases and J 6 bases, with 23 bases left between them. CDR1 and CDR2 from the germline V gene are MNHEY and SVGEGT. The CDR3 is made up of 15 amino acids. Written as DNA, the CDR3 is TGTGCCAGCCTCTTGGGGGGACTTCGTTCCGGCGAGCAGTACTTC. The encoded protein is CASLLGGLRSGEQYF.

In this sample, this clonotype turned up a few times. The chain combines TRBV20-1 with TRBJ2-4, with D possibly matching TRBD2 (6 bases). Trimming stripped 7 bases from V and 4 bases from J, with 14 bases between. Per germline, CDR1 DFQATT and CDR2 SNEGSKA (reference sequence). This CDR3 is built from 13 residues. CDR3 bases: TGCAGTGTACTAGCATATGCTAAAAACATTCAGTACTTC. Its protein product is CSVLAYAKNIQYF.

This chain connects TRBV2 to TRBJ2-1, with D possibly being TRBD1 (7 bases). CDR1 is SNHLY, CDR2 FYNNEI, per germline. The CDR3 extends over 12 amino acids. V lost 4 bases, J lost 14 bases, and 15 bases lay in between. Here the CDR3 DNA reads TGTGCCAGCAGTGTAACGGAGGGGGCGAAGTTCTTC. Translating gives CASSVTEGAKFF.

The sample holds a few counts of this clonotype. The V and J genes are TRBV20-1 and TRBJ2-7; 7 bases fit TRBD1. The J segment lost 2 bases and the V segment lost 2 bases, leaving 9 bases of the junction unmatched. The length of the CDR3 is 15 residues. The germline gives CDR1 DFQATT, CDR2 SNEGSKA (reference sequence). In DNA form, the CDR3 reads TGCAGTGCTAGACCTAGACAGGGAACAGCCTACGAGCAGTACTTC. It codes for CSARPRQGTAYEQYF.